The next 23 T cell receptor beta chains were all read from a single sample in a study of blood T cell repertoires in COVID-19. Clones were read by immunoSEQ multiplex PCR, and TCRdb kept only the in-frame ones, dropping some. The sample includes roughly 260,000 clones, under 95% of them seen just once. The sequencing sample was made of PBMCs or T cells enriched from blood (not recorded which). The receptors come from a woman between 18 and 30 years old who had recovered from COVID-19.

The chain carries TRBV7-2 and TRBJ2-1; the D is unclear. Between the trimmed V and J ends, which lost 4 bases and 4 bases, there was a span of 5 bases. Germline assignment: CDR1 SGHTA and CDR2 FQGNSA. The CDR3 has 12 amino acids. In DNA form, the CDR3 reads TGTGCCAGCAGCTCCCATTACAATGAGCAGTTCTTC. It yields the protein CASSSHYNEQFF. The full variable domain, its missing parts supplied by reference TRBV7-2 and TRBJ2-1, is GAGVSQSPSNKVTEKGKDVELRCDPISGHTALYWYRQSLGQGLEFLIYFQGNSAPDKSGLPSDRFSAERTGGSVSTLTIQRTQQEDSAVYLCASSSHYNEQFFGPGTRLTVL.

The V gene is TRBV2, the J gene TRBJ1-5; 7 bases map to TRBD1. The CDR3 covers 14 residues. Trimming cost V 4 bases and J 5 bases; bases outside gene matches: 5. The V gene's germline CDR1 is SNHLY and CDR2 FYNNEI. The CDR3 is CASSGGRGYQPQHF. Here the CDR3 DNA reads TGTGCCAGCAGTGGGGGCAGGGGGTATCAGCCCCAGCATTTT.

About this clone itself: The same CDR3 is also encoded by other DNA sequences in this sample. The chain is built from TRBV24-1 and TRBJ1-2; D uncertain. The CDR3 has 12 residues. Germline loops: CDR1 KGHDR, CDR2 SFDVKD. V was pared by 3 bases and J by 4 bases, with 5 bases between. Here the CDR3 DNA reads TGTGCCACCAGTGATCCGGGCTATGGCTACACCTTC. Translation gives CATSDPGYGYTF.

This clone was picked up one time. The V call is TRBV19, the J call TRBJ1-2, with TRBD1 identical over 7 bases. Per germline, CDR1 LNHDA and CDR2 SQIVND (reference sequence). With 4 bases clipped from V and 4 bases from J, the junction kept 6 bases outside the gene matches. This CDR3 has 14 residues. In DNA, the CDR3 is TGTGCCAGTAGTACGATGCGGGACAGCTATGGCTACACCTTC. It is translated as CASSTMRDSYGYTF. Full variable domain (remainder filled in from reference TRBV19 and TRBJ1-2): DGGITQSPKYLFRKEGQNVTLSCEQNLNHDAMYWYRQDPGQGLRLIYYSQIVNDFQKGDIAEGYSVSREKKESFPLTVTSAQKNPTAFYLCASSTMRDSYGYTFGSGTRLTVV.

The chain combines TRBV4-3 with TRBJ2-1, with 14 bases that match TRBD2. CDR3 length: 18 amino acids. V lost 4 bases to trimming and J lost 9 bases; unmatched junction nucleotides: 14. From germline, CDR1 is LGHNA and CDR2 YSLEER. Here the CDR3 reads CASSLRTSGGTTRGEQFF. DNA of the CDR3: TGCGCCAGCAGCCTACGGACTAGCGGGGGGACGACTCGCGGTGAGCAGTTCTTC.

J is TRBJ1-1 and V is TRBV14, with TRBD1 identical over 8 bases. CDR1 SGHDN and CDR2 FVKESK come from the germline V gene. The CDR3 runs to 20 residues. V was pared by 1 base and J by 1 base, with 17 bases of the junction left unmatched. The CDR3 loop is CASSQGVTGVKKWKNTEAFF. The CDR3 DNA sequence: TGTGCCAGCAGCCAAGGTGTGACAGGGGTCAAAAAATGGAAGAACACTGAAGCTTTCTTT.

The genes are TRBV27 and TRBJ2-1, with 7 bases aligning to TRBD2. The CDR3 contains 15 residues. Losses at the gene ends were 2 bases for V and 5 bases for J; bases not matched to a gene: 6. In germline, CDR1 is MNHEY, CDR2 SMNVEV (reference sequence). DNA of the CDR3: TGTGCCAGCAGTTTAAGCCGCGGGAGTCACAATGAGCAGTTCTTC. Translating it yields CASSLSRGSHNEQFF.

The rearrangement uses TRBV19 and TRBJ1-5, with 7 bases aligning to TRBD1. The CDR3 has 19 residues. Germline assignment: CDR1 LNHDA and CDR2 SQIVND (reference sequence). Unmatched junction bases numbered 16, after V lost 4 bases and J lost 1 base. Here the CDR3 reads CASSREGQIDFMSNQPQHF. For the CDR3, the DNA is TGTGCCAGTAGTAGAGAGGGACAGATTGATTTTATGAGCAATCAGCCCCAGCATTTT. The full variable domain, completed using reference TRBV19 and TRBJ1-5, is DGGITQSPKYLFRKEGQNVTLSCEQNLNHDAMYWYRQDPGQGLRLIYYSQIVNDFQKGDIAEGYSVSREKKESFPLTVTSAQKNPTAFYLCASSREGQIDFMSNQPQHFGDGTRLSIL.

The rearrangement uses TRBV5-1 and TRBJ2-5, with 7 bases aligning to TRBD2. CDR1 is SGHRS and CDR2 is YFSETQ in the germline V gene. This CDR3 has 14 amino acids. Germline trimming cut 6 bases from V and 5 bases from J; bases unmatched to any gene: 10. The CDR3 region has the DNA TGCGCCAGCACAGCCGGGACTATGCACGAGACCCAGTACTTC. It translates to CASTAGTMHETQYF.

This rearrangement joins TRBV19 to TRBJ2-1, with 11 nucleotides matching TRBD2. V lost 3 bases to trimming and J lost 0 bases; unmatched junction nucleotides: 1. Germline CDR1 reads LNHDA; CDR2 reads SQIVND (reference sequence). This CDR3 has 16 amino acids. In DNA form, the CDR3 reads TGTGCCAGTAGTATGGGACTAGCGGTCTCCTACAATGAGCAGTTCTTC. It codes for CASSMGLAVSYNEQFF.

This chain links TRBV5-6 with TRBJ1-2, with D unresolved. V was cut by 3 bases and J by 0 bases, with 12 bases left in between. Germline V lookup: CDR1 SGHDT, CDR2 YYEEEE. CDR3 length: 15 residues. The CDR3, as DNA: TGTGCCAGCAGCTCTCTTGCGGAACCTAACTATGGCTACACCTTC. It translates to CASSSLAEPNYGYTF.

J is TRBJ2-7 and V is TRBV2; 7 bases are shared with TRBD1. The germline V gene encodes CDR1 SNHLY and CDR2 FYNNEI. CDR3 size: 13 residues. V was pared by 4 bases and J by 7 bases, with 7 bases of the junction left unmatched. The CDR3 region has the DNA TGTGCCAGCAGTGGAGGGACAGCCCTTGAGCAGTACTTC. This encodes CASSGGTALEQYF.

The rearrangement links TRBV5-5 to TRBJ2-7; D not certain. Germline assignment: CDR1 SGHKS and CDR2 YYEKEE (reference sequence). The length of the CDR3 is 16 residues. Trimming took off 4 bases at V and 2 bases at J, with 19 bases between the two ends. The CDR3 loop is CASSMDTLPFAYEQYF. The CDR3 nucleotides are TGTGCCAGCAGCATGGATACTCTCCCTTTCGCCTACGAGCAGTACTTC.

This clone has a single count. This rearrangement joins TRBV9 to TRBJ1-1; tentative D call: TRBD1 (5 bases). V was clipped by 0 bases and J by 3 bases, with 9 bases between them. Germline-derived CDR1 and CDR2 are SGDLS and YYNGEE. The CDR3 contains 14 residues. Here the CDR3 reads CASSVAPQDTEAFF. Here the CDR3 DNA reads TGTGCCAGCAGCGTAGCCCCACAGGACACTGAAGCTTTCTTT.

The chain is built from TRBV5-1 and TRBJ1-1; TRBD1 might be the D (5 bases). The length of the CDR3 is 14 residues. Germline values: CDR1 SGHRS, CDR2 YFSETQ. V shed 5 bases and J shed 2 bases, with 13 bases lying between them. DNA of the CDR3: TGCGCCAGCAGTGTGGACAACAGCAACACTGAAGCTTTCTTT. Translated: CASSVDNSNTEAFF.

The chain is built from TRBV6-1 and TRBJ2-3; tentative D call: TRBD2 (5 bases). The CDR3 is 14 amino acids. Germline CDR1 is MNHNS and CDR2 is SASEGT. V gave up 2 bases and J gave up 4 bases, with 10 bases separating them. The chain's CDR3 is CASSELASSDTQYF. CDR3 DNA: TGTGCCAGCAGTGAACTCGCTAGCTCAGATACGCAGTATTTT.

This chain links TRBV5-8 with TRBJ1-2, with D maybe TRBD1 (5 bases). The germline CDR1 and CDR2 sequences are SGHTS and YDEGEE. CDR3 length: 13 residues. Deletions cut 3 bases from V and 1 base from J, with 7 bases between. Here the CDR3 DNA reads TGTGCCAGCAGCTGGACAAGTAACTATGGCTACACCTTC. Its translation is CASSWTSNYGYTF. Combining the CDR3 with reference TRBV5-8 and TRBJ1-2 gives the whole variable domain EAGVTQSPTHLIKTRGQQATLRCSPISGHTSVYWYQQALGLGLQFLLWYDEGEERNRGNFPPRFSGRQFPNYSSELNVNALELEDSALYLCASSWTSNYGYTFGSGTRLTVV.

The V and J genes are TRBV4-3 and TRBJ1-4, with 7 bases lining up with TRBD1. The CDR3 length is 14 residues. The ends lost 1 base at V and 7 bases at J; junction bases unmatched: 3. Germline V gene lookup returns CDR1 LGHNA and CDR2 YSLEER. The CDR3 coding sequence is TGCGCCAGCAGCCAAGGACAGGGTCTTGAAAAACTGTTTTTT. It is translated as CASSQGQGLEKLFF.

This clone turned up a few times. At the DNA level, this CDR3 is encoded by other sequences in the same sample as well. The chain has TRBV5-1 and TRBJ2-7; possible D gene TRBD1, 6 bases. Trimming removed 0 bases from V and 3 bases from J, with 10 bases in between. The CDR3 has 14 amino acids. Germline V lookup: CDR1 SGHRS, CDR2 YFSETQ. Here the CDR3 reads CASSLDGRGYEQYF. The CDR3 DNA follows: TGCGCCAGCAGCTTGGACGGCAGGGGCTACGAGCAGTACTTC.

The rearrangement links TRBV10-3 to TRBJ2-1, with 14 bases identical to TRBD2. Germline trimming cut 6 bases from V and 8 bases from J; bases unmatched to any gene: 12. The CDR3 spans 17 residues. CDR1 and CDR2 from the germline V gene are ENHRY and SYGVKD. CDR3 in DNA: TGTGCCATCAGGGCCGGACTAGCGGGAGGTTCATCCGATGAGCAGTTCTTC. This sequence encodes CAIRAGLAGGSSDEQFF.

CDR3 in amino acids: CASSQEPRGLVDTQYF. In DNA form, the CDR3 reads TGCGCCAGCAGCCAAGAACCCAGGGGATTGGTAGATACGCAGTATTTT. The rearrangement links TRBV4-1 to TRBJ2-3; weak D call: TRBD1 (6 bases). The CDR3 loop spans 16 amino acids. With 0 bases removed from V and 5 bases from J, the gap between germline ends came to 15 bases. The germline CDR1 and CDR2 sequences are MGHRA and YSYEKL.

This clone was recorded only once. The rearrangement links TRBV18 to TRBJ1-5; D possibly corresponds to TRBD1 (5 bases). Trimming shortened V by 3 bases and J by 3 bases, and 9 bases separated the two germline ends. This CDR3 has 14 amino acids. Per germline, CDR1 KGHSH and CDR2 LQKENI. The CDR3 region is CASSPSGPNQPQHF. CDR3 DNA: TGTGCCAGCTCACCGTCAGGGCCCAATCAGCCCCAGCATTTT.

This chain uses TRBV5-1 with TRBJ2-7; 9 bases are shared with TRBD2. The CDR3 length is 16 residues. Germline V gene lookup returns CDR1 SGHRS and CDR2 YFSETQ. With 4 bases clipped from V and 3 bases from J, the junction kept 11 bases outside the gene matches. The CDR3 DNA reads TGCGCCAGCAGCGAAAAAGTAGCGGGAGTGTTCTACGAGCAGTACTTC. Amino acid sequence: CASSEKVAGVFYEQYF.